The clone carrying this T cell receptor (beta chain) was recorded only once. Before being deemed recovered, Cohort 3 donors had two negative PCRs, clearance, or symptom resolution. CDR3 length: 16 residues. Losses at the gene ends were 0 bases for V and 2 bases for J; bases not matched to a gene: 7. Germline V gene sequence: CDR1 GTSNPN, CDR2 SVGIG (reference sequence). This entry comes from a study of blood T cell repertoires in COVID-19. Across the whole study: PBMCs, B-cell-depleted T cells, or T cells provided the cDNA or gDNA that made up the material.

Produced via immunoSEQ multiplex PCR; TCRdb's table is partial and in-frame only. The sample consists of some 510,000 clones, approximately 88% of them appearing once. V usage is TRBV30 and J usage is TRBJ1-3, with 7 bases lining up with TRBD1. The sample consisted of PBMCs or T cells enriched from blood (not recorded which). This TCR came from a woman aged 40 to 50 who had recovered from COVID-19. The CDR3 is CAWSVGQSLTGNTIYF. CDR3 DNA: TGTGCCTGGAGTGTGGGACAGAGCTTGACTGGAAACACCATATATTTT.